The sequence of this T cell receptor beta chain was determined in a study of shared clonotypes between healthy human individuals. As for the study in general: Three CD4 naive, three CD4 memory, two CD8 naive and one CD8 memory plate were used per donor. Overall study results and limits: Non-shared clonotypes were found to have lower generation probabilities than the clonotypes that were shared by all four of the sorted-subset donors.

Subsets obtained from CD4+ cells comprised CD45RA+ naive and CD45RA-negative memory cells. Of note for this clone: Its target is not known.

In the original workflow: ImmunoSEQ sequences covered only the junction and lacked quality scores; filtering therefore differed. Sequencing used immunoSEQ multiplex PCR; TCRdb keeps in-frame clones, though not all of them. V and J calls and clone size are copied from that table; D and trimming were computed from the DNA. Of over a million clones listed, roughly 96% are singletons. Germline V gene sequence: CDR1 SQVTM, CDR2 ANQGSEA. V lost 6 bases and J 2 bases, leaving 14 bases between the germline ends. The CDR3 has 13 residues. The rearrangement links TRBV29-1 to TRBJ2-7; possibly TRBD1 or TRBD2 for D (5 bases each). This sequence originates from a man aged 30-40 years in good health. Material: naive CD4+ T cells sorted from blood. The subset is: CD45RA+ positively selected. The CDR3 DNA reads as TGCAGCGTGGGGGACCCTAACCCCTACGAGCAGTACTTC. Translating gives CSVGDPNPYEQYF.